This T cell receptor beta chain was sequenced during a study of cytomegalovirus exposure and HLA in healthy donors. PCR amplification relied on 60 Vbeta primers (plus 13 Jbeta primers). The table came from immunoSEQ multiplex PCR; TCRdb's copy has only in-frame clones and leaves some out. The listing records about 110,000 clones. Germline CDR1 and CDR2: LNHDA and SQIVND (reference sequence). The CDR3 extends over 16 amino acids. Germline trimming cut 4 bases from V and 4 bases from J; bases unmatched to any gene: 9. Study-level findings and limits: Most TCR sequences were uncommon, yet certain public TCRs appeared in many donors. Based on reports, TCR beta sequences accurately predicted HLA-A and HLA-B alleles for most subjects. Sequencing likely generated an artifact that appeared as a cluster of highly shared sequence variants.

Comments on this clone: Its cognate antigen is unknown.

The genes are TRBV19 and TRBJ2-2; TRBD2 matches 7 bases. Material: PBMCs. The sequence was collected from a man between 40 and 49 years old in good health and CMV-seropositive. The CDR3 bases are TGTGCCAGTAGTAAGCCTCGGGGAGGGAGCACCGGGGAGCTGTTTTTT. This gives the protein CASSKPRGGSTGELFF.